A single sample is the source of the 5 T cell receptor beta chains below, sequenced in a study of shared T cell receptors in the human thymus. Method: immunoSEQ multiplex PCR; TCRdb's copy keeps in-frame clones and lacks some. The sample has about 730,000 clones, approximately 83% seen once. In addition, the sample was reused for a study of human thymus T cells.

The sequenced sample consisted of thymocytes. Receptors originate from a girl under two years old with a congenital heart defect.

This chain uses TRBV30 with TRBJ2-1, with TRBD2 identical over 12 bases. V gave up 3 bases and J gave up 6 bases; unmatched junction bases: 3. CDR1 is GTSNPN and CDR2 is SVGIG in the germline V gene (reference sequence). The CDR3 extends over 14 amino acids. CDR3 residues: CAWRLAGGLNEQFF. The CDR3 DNA is TGTGCCTGGAGACTAGCGGGGGGACTCAATGAGCAGTTCTTC.

This clone was seen more than once but under ten times. The V and J genes are TRBV15 and TRBJ1-6; D is undetermined. The V gene lost 3 bases and the J gene lost 10 bases, with 7 bases spanning the gap. The CDR3 is 12 residues long. The germline gives CDR1 LNHNV, CDR2 YYDKDF (reference sequence). The CDR3: CATSSQESPLHF. CDR3 sequence (DNA): TGTGCCACCAGCAGCCAAGAGTCACCCCTCCACTTT.

J is TRBJ2-6 and V is TRBV14; 15 positions match TRBD2. Germline CDR1 is SGHDN and CDR2 is FVKESK. V trimming: 4 bases; J trimming: 5 bases; junction bases outside the gene matches: 9. This CDR3 comprises 19 residues. The CDR3 DNA sequence: TGTGCCAGCAGCCCAGTAAACGGACTAGCGGGGGGGAGGGCCAACGTCCTGACTTTC. It codes for CASSPVNGLAGGRANVLTF.

This chain joins TRBV27 and TRBJ1-1, with 10 bases fitting TRBD1. V shed 8 bases and J 3 bases; nucleotides not matched to a gene: 3. The germline gives CDR1 MNHEY, CDR2 SMNVEV (reference sequence). The CDR3 spans 13 residues. CDR3 region: CASGTGADTEAFF. CDR3 DNA: TGTGCCAGCGGGACAGGGGCGGACACTGAAGCTTTCTTT.

The chain carries TRBV18 and TRBJ2-7; D might be TRBD2 (7 bases). V gave up 0 bases and J gave up 3 bases, with 15 bases separating them. The CDR3 runs to 16 residues. CDR1 and CDR2 (germline): KGHSH, LQKENI. CDR3 DNA sequence: TGTGCCAGCTCACCACCCAACAGGAGGGGGGGCTACGAGCAGTACTTC. It translates to CASSPPNRRGGYEQYF.